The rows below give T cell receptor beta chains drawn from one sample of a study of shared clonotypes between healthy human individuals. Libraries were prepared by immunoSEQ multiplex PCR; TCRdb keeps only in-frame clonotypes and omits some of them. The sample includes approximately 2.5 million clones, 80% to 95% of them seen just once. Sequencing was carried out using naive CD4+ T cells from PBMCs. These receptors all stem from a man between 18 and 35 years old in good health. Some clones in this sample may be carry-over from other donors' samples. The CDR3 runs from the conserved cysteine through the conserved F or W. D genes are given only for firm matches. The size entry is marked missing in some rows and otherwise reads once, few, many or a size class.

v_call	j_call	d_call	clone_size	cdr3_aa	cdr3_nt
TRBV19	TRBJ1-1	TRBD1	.	CASKTGYGFDEAFF	TGTGCCAGCAAGACAGGGTACGGGTTTGATGAAGCTTTCTTT
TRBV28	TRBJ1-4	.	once	CASTTGMNEKLFF	TGTGCCAGCACAACGGGGATGAATGAAAAACTGTTTTTT
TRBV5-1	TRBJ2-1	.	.	CASTWDFDNEQFF	TGCGCCAGTACCTGGGACTTCGACAATGAGCAGTTCTTC
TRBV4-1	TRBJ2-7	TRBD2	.	CASSQPTTGTSSYEQYF	TGCGCCAGCAGTCAACCGACGACCGGGACTAGCTCCTACGAGCAGTACTTC
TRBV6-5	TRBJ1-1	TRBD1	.	CASRGTGDTEAFF	TGTGCCAGCAGGGGGACAGGGGACACTGAAGCTTTCTTT
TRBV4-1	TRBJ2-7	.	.	CASSQASAGIRTYEQYF	TGCGCCAGCAGCCAAGCCTCCGCAGGGATTAGGACTTACGAGCAGTACTTC
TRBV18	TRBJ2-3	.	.	CASSPLSSSTDTQYF	TGTGCCAGCTCACCCCTATCATCTAGCACAGATACGCAGTATTTT
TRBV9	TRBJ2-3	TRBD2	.	CASSVGVAGTGDTQYF	TGTGCCAGCAGCGTAGGGGTAGCGGGAACCGGAGATACGCAGTATTTT
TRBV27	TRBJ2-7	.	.	CASPLRTSSYEQYF	TGTGCCAGCCCCTTGAGGACGTCCTCCTACGAGCAGTACTTC
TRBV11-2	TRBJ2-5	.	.	CASRQTLRLTQYF	TGTGCCAGCAGACAGACACTCAGATTGACCCAGTACTTC
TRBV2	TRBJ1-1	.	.	CASSEASGSEAFF	TGTGCCAGCAGTGAAGCATCGGGGTCTGAAGCTTTCTTT
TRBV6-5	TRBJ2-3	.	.	CASSYSPGDADTQYF	TGTGCCAGCAGTTACTCCCCAGGGGACGCAGATACGCAGTATTTT
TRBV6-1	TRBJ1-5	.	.	CASSRGGNSNQPQHF	TGTGCCAGCAGTCGAGGGGGAAATAGCAATCAGCCCCAGCATTTT
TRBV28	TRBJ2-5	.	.	CASSLKGETQYF	TGTGCCAGCAGTTTGAAAGGAGAGACCCAGTACTTC
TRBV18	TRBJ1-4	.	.	CASSPYTETNEKLFF	TGTGCCAGCTCACCATATACCGAAACTAATGAAAAACTGTTTTTT
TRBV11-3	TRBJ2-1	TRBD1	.	CASSSRTGNNEQFF	TGTGCCAGCAGCAGTCGGACAGGGAACAATGAGCAGTTCTTC
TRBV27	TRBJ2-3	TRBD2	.	CASRGVRTSGAGADTQYF	TGTGCCAGCAGGGGGGTTCGGACTAGCGGGGCGGGGGCAGATACGCAGTATTTT
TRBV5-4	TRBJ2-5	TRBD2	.	CASSRGSQETQYF	TGTGCCAGCAGCCGCGGGAGTCAGGAGACCCAGTACTTC
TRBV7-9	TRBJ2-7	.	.	CASSLGPGDEQYF	TGTGCCAGCAGCTTAGGGCCCGGGGACGAGCAGTACTTC
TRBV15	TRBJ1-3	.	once	CATSRTRYSGNTIYF	TGTGCCACCAGCAGAACACGATACTCTGGAAACACCATATATTTT
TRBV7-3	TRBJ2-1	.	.	CASSRIGLSSYNEQFF	TGTGCCAGCAGCCGGATCGGGCTTAGCTCCTACAATGAGCAGTTCTTC
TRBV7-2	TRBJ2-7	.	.	CASSLVYMAAYEQYF	TGTGCCAGCAGCTTAGTGTATATGGCTGCCTACGAGCAGTACTTC
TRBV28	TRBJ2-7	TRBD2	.	CASSSPASGRSEQYF	TGTGCCAGCAGTTCCCCAGCTAGCGGGAGAAGCGAGCAGTACTTC
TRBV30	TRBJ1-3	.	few	CAWSVPRSSSGNTIYF	TGTGCCTGGAGTGTACCCAGGTCAAGCTCTGGAAACACCATATATTTT
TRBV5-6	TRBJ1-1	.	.	CASSLNWGRGNTEAFF	TGTGCCAGCAGCTTGAATTGGGGCCGGGGGAACACTGAAGCTTTCTTT
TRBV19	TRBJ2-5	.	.	CASSIGARAVGETQYF	TGTGCCAGTAGTATAGGGGCCAGGGCGGTGGGAGAGACCCAGTACTTC
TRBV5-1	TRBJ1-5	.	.	CASSLVAGDQPQHF	TGCGCCAGCAGCTTGGTCGCAGGGGATCAGCCCCAGCATTTT
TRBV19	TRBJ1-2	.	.	CASSFSQGLGGYGYTF	TGTGCCAGTAGTTTCTCCCAAGGTCTCGGAGGCTATGGCTACACCTTC
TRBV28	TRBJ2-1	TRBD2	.	CASSLAASGGNEQFF	TGTGCCAGCAGTTTAGCAGCTAGCGGGGGCAATGAGCAGTTCTTC
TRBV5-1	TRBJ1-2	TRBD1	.	CASSLRWDSANYGYTF	TGCGCCAGCAGCTTGAGGTGGGACAGCGCTAACTATGGCTACACCTTC
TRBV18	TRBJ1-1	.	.	CASSPQVYRSAEAFF	TGTGCCAGCTCACCTCAGGTTTATAGATCCGCTGAAGCTTTCTTT
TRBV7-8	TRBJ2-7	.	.	CASSLDHRAAYEQYF	TGTGCCAGCAGCTTAGATCACAGGGCCGCCTACGAGCAGTACTTC
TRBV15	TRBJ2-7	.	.	CATSRDRHGEQYF	TGTGCCACCAGCAGAGATCGGCACGGGGAGCAGTACTTC
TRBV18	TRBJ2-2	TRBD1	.	CASSPQGALNTGELFF	TGTGCCAGCTCACCACAGGGGGCCCTGAACACCGGGGAGCTGTTTTTT
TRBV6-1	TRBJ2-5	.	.	CASSEVWGNGQYF	TGTGCCAGCAGTGAAGTCTGGGGAAACGGGCAGTACTTC
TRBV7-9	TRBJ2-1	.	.	CASFPPRAFYNEQFF	TGTGCCAGCTTCCCACCGAGGGCTTTCTACAATGAGCAGTTCTTC
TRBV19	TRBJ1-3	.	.	CASSLKGPPSGNTIYF	TGTGCCAGTAGTTTGAAGGGGCCTCCCTCTGGAAACACCATATATTTT
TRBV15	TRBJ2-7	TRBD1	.	CATSRDGPGQGRYEQYF	TGTGCCACCAGCAGAGATGGCCCCGGACAGGGTCGGTACGAGCAGTACTTC
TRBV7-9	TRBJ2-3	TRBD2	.	CASGKTSGRGRGTDTQYF	TGTGCCAGCGGGAAAACTAGCGGGAGGGGGAGAGGTACAGATACGCAGTATTTT
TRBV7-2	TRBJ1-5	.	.	CASSDVLRDQPQHF	TGTGCCAGCAGCGACGTCCTCAGAGATCAGCCCCAGCATTTT
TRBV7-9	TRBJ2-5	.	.	CASSAKGHPQETQYF	TGTGCCAGCAGCGCAAAGGGACACCCGCAAGAGACCCAGTACTTC
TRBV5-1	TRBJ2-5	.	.	CASSFRETQYF	TGCGCCAGCAGCTTCAGAGAGACCCAGTACTTC
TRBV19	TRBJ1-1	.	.	CASTHRSGQGNTEAFF	TGTGCCAGTACCCATAGGTCGGGGCAGGGGAACACTGAAGCTTTCTTT